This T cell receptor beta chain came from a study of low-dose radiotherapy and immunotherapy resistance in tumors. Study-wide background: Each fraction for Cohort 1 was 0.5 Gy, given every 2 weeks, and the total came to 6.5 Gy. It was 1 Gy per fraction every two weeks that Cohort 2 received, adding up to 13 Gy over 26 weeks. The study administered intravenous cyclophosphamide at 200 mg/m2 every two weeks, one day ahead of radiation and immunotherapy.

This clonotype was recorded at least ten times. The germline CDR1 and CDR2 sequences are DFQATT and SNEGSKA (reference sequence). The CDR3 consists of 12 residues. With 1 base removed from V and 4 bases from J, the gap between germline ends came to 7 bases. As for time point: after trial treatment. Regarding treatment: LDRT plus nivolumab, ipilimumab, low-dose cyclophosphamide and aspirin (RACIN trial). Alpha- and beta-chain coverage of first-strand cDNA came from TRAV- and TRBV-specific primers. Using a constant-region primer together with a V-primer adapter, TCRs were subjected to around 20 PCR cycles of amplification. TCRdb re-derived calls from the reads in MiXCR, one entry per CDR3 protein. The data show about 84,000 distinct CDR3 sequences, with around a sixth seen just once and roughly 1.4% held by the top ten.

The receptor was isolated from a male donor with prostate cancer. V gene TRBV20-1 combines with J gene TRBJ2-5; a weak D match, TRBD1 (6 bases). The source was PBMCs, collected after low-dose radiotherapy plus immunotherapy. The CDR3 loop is CSARAGAETQYF. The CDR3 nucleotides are TGCAGTGCTAGAGCAGGGGCAGAGACCCAGTACTTC.